The 30 T cell receptor beta chains presented below share a single source sample, sequenced in a study of shared clonotypes between healthy human individuals. Sequencing was performed with immunoSEQ multiplex PCR; in TCRdb, only in-frame clones are kept and a portion is missing. The data hold about 1 million clones, with about 70% observed a single time. Sample: memory CD4+ T cells sorted from blood. As for subset: CD45RA-negative fraction. These receptors were obtained from a man aged 18 to 29 in good health.

This clone has only one observation. The V and J genes are TRBV28 and TRBJ1-3; TRBD1 agrees at 7 bases. The ends lost 6 bases at V and 4 bases at J; junction bases unmatched: 0. The CDR3 loop spans 12 amino acids. The germline V gene encodes CDR1 MDHEN and CDR2 SYDVKM. CDR3 bases: TGTGCCAGCAGGACAGGGGGAAACACCATATATTTT. It yields the protein CASRTGGNTIYF.

The V and J genes are TRBV12-1 and TRBJ2-6; the table's D gene call, TRBD1, was not cross checked with the DNA. TRBV12-1 is termed a pseudogene. CDR3 length: 13 amino acids. CDR3 nucleotides: TGTGCCAGTAGGACAAAGTCGGGCCAACGTCCTGATTTC. Protein: CASRTKSGQRPDF.

The gene calls are TRBV4-3 and TRBJ2-3; the D gene is possibly TRBD2 (5 bases). V was cut by 9 bases and J by 0 bases, with 10 bases left in between. Germline V gene sequence: CDR1 LGHNA, CDR2 YSLEER. The CDR3 is made up of 13 amino acids. Here the CDR3 DNA reads TGCGCCAGTCGGGGTGCTAGCACAGATACGCAGTATTTT. Translating it yields CASRGASTDTQYF.

V gene TRBV6-6 combines with J gene TRBJ1-1; D is possibly TRBD1 (6 bases). The CDR3 runs to 12 residues. Trimming took 6 bases from V and 7 from J, leaving 12 bases between them. The germline gives CDR1 MNHNY, CDR2 SVGAGI (reference sequence). The CDR3 nucleotides read TGTGCCAGCAGGGGCGGGACAAATGAAGCTTTCTTT. Its protein is CASRGGTNEAFF.

The chain is built from TRBV6-6 and TRBJ1-1, with 7 nucleotides matching TRBD1. Germline assignment: CDR1 MNHNY and CDR2 SVGAGI (reference sequence). Germline trimming cut 5 bases from V and 4 bases from J; bases unmatched to any gene: 10. This CDR3 is 15 amino acids long. The CDR3 coding sequence is TGTGCCAGCAGTCCGCACAGGGGTGAGGGCACTGAAGCTTTCTTT. Encoded protein: CASSPHRGEGTEAFF.

As to this clone: A far larger clone is one base from this, pointing to a likely read error. The genes are TRBV5-8 and TRBJ2-3; D gene uncertain. V was cut by 2 bases and J by 1 base, with 8 bases left in between. CDR3 length equals 14 residues. Germline CDR1 reads SGHTS; CDR2 reads YDEGEE. In nucleotides, the CDR3 is TGTGCCAGCAGCTTACTTCAGGGCACAGATACGCAGTATTTT. The encoded protein is CASSLLQGTDTQYF.

This sequence joins TRBV14 and TRBJ1-2, with D possibly matching TRBD1 (6 bases). With 2 bases removed from V and 5 bases from J, the gap between germline ends came to 12 bases. The germline V gene encodes CDR1 SGHDN and CDR2 FVKESK. CDR3 size: 14 residues. For the CDR3, the DNA is TGTGCCAGCAGCCAACTAACAGGGCTTTATGGCTACACCTTC. Its translation: CASSQLTGLYGYTF.

J is TRBJ1-2 and V is TRBV23-1; D perhaps matches TRBD1 (5 bases). TRBV23-1 is treated as an ORF (open reading frame) with a function not yet certain. The CDR3 sequence is 14 residues long. Trimming left V 6 bases short and J 2 bases short, with 13 bases between. The CDR3 region is CASSPNYRNYGYTF. The CDR3 nucleotides are TGCGCCAGCAGCCCTAACTACAGGAACTATGGCTACACCTTC.

The chain links TRBV19 to TRBJ2-5; 8 positions match TRBD2. CDR3 length: 15 amino acids. Trimming at V came to 5 bases and at J to 5 bases, leaving 10 bases not matched to a gene. The germline V gene encodes CDR1 LNHDA and CDR2 SQIVND (reference sequence). The DNA of the CDR3 is TGTGCCAGTAGTCCCACCGGGACTAGGACGGAGACCCAGTACTTC. Its protein is CASSPTGTRTETQYF.

The sample holds one count of this clone. This chain connects TRBV5-4 to TRBJ2-6, with 9 bases identical to TRBD1. There are 18 residues in the CDR3. CDR1 and CDR2 from the germline V gene are SGHNT and YYREEE (reference sequence). Trimming cost V 4 bases and J 0 bases; bases outside gene matches: 8. In DNA form, the CDR3 reads TGTGCCAGCAGCACTACAGGGGGCGTAACCTCTGGGGCCAACGTCCTGACTTTC. Translation: CASSTTGGVTSGANVLTF.

V usage is TRBV5-1 and J usage is TRBJ2-5; D gene unclear. This CDR3 comprises 15 residues. From germline, CDR1 is SGHRS and CDR2 YFSETQ. Trimming left V 0 bases short and J 2 bases short, with 11 bases between. CDR3 residues: CASSLGSGPQETQYF. The CDR3 DNA reads TGCGCCAGCAGCTTGGGGTCTGGTCCTCAAGAGACCCAGTACTTC.

V usage is TRBV19 and J usage is TRBJ2-3; 8 bases match TRBD1. V lost 6 bases, J lost 2 bases, and 10 bases stayed unmatched. The CDR3 has 16 amino acids. Germline CDR1 is LNHDA and CDR2 is SQIVND (reference sequence). This CDR3 is CASSPTGVKPTDTQYF. The CDR3 nucleotides are TGTGCCAGTAGCCCGACAGGGGTGAAACCCACAGATACGCAGTATTTT.

The chain carries TRBV13 and TRBJ1-6, with TRBD1 identical over 7 bases. The CDR3 spans 16 residues. The V gene end was trimmed by 0 bases and the J gene end by 7 bases; junction bases not matched to a gene: 6. Looked up from germline, CDR1 is PRHDT and CDR2 is FYEKMQ (reference sequence). The CDR3 nucleotides are TGTGCCAGCAGCTTAGGGGTACAGGGGCAGAATTCACCCCTCCACTTT. Encoded protein: CASSLGVQGQNSPLHF.

The chain recombines TRBV5-1 with TRBJ2-2; 10 nucleotides align to TRBD1. The CDR3 is 15 residues long. CDR1 and CDR2 (germline): SGHRS, YFSETQ. The J segment lost 4 bases and the V segment lost 3 bases, leaving 3 bases of the junction unmatched. This CDR3 is CASSSTGGITGELFF. In DNA form, the CDR3 reads TGCGCCAGCAGCTCGACAGGGGGCATCACCGGGGAGCTGTTTTTT.

As concerns this clone: A much larger clone lies a single base off, so this may be a read error. The J gene is TRBJ2-7, the V gene TRBV5-6, with a weak D call TRBD1 (6 bases). This CDR3 has 13 amino acids. The germline V and J ends were trimmed by 2 bases and 2 bases, with 8 bases remaining between them. The germline V gene has CDR1 SGHDT and CDR2 YYEEEE. CDR3 sequence: CASSFRGTYEQYF. CDR3 DNA: TGTGCCAGCAGCTTCAGGGGAACCTACGAGCAGTACTTC.

This chain links TRBV6-5 with TRBJ1-1, with a tentative D call TRBD1 (5 bases). Germline assignment: CDR1 MNHEY and CDR2 SVGAGI. The CDR3 totals 14 residues. V was shortened by 5 bases and J by 1 base, with 11 bases between the two germline ends. In DNA, the CDR3 is TGTGCCAGCAGTCGCCAGGGACCGAACACTGAAGCTTTCTTT. Its protein product is CASSRQGPNTEAFF.

The chain employs TRBV18 and TRBJ2-2, with 8 bases lining up with TRBD2. The CDR3 extends over 15 amino acids. J gave up 5 bases and V 5 bases, and 7 bases lay outside the gene matches. The germline V gene encodes CDR1 KGHSH and CDR2 LQKENI. CDR3 DNA: TGTGCCAGCTCATCCCGACTAGCGTGGACCGGGGAGCTGTTTTTT. The encoded protein is CASSSRLAWTGELFF.

The rearrangement joins TRBV5-1 to TRBJ1-1; TRBD1 matches at 9 bases. The CDR3 is made up of 16 amino acids. J lost 6 bases, V lost 0 bases, and 9 bases had no gene match. Germline values: CDR1 SGHRS, CDR2 YFSETQ. The CDR3 protein is CASSLEGQGSTAEAFF. In nucleotides, the CDR3 is TGCGCCAGCAGCTTGGAGGGACAGGGATCGACCGCTGAAGCTTTCTTT.

V and J are TRBV7-4 and TRBJ2-1; 16 bases fit TRBD2. V dropped 5 bases and J dropped 9; count of bases not matched to a gene: 7. The germline V gene has CDR1 SGHVT and CDR2 SQSDAQ. CDR3 length equals 16 residues. Here the CDR3 DNA reads TGTGCCAGCAGCATTACCGGGACTAGCGGGAGGGGTGAGCAGTTCTTC. This encodes CASSITGTSGRGEQFF.

This clone turned up a few times. CDR3 loop: CASSRDGTLTDTQYF. CDR3 nucleotide sequence: TGTGCCAGCAGCCGCGACGGGACTCTCACAGATACGCAGTATTTT. The gene calls are TRBV7-9 and TRBJ2-3, with D possibly TRBD2 on 6 matching bases. The CDR3 totals 15 residues. Trimming left V 5 bases short and J 2 bases short, with 14 bases between. The germline V gene encodes CDR1 SEHNR and CDR2 FQNEAQ (reference sequence).

This clone was detected only once. The chain links TRBV7-9 to TRBJ2-7; possible D gene TRBD2, 6 bases. Trimming removed 6 bases at V and 7 bases at J, with 16 bases between. The CDR3 contains 13 residues. Germline-derived CDR1 and CDR2 are SEHNR and FQNEAQ (reference sequence). For the CDR3, the DNA is TGTGCCAGCAGTACAAACCATGCGGGGGAGCAGTACTTC. This translates into CASSTNHAGEQYF.

This clone appeared a few times. This chain uses TRBV11-2 with TRBJ1-1; no clear D. Deletions cut 5 bases from V and 0 bases from J, with 7 bases between. The CDR3 is 13 residues long. Germline loops: CDR1 SGHAT, CDR2 FQNNGV. CDR3 amino acids: CASSVEVNTEAFF. The CDR3 DNA follows: TGTGCCAGCAGCGTGGAAGTGAACACTGAAGCTTTCTTT.

This clone appeared a single time. This sequence joins TRBV2 and TRBJ1-4, with 7 positions matching TRBD1. With 8 bases clipped from V and 8 bases from J, the junction kept 14 bases outside the gene matches. The CDR3 length is 15 residues. Germline V gives CDR1 SNHLY, CDR2 FYNNEI. The DNA of the CDR3 is TGTGCCAGCGGGGACCTAAGACAGGGAGGGGAAAAACTGTTTTTT. Amino acid sequence: CASGDLRQGGEKLFF.

This clone was seen only a few times. This specimen includes other DNA sequences encoding the same CDR3. The chain has TRBV30 and TRBJ2-1; 8 nucleotides line up with TRBD2. There are 14 residues in the CDR3. V lost 4 bases to trimming and J lost 4 bases; unmatched junction nucleotides: 6. The germline V gene has CDR1 GTSNPN and CDR2 SVGIG (reference sequence). The CDR3 DNA sequence: TGTGCCTGGACCCGGGGGGGTTTATACAATGAGCAGTTCTTC. Residues: CAWTRGGLYNEQFF.

The J gene is TRBJ1-2, the V gene TRBV14, with D unclear. Germline V gene data show CDR1 as SGHDN and CDR2 as FVKESK. The V and J ends lost 1 base and 7 bases respectively, with 10 bases between them. This CDR3 is built from 13 residues. This chain's CDR3 is CASSQVRVGGYTF. In DNA, the CDR3 is TGTGCCAGCAGCCAAGTAAGGGTTGGTGGCTACACCTTC. The complete variable domain, with remaining parts taken from reference TRBV14 and TRBJ1-2, reads EAGVTQFPSHSVIEKGQTVTLRCDPISGHDNLYWYRRVMGKEIKFLLHFVKESKQDESGMPNNRFLAERTGGTYSTLKVQPAELEDSGVYFCASSQVRVGGYTFGSGTRLTVV.

The chain has TRBV27 and TRBJ2-1; 7 bases fit TRBD2. The junction had 6 bases not matched to a gene; V was cut back by 7 bases and J by 6 bases. CDR1 is MNHEY and CDR2 is SMNVEV in the germline V gene (reference sequence). There are 13 residues in the CDR3. CDR3 loop: CASKRGGFNEQFF. The CDR3, as DNA: TGTGCCAGCAAGCGGGGAGGCTTCAATGAGCAGTTCTTC.

The chain joins TRBV19 to TRBJ2-1; 12 nucleotides line up with TRBD2. There are 16 residues in the CDR3. Germline lookup yields CDR1 LNHDA and CDR2 SQIVND (reference sequence). With V trimmed by 6 bases and J by 6 bases, 9 bases remained unmatched. The CDR3 bases are TGTGCCAGTAGCCGACTAGCGGGAGATGGAGGCAATGAGCAGTTCTTC. This codes for CASSRLAGDGGNEQFF.

This clone appeared once. The V and J genes are TRBV2 and TRBJ1-1, with 7 bases matching TRBD1. V lost 7 bases, J lost 2 bases, and 10 bases stayed unmatched. Per germline, CDR1 SNHLY and CDR2 FYNNEI. The length of the CDR3 is 15 residues. CDR3 residues: CASTQGTVLNTEAFF. For the CDR3, the DNA is TGTGCCAGCACCCAAGGGACAGTACTTAACACTGAAGCTTTCTTT. The complete variable domain, with remaining parts taken from reference TRBV2 and TRBJ1-1, reads EPEVTQTPSHQVTQMGQEVILRCVPISNHLYFYWYRQILGQKVEFLVSFYNNEISEKSEIFDDQFSVERPDGSNFTLKIRSTKLEDSAMYFCASTQGTVLNTEAFFGQGTRLTVV.

The V call is TRBV25-1, the J call TRBJ2-5, with 8 bases that match TRBD2. The V gene's germline CDR1 is MGHDK and CDR2 SYGVNS. The CDR3 totals 14 residues. The trim removed 8 bases at V and 4 bases at J, leaving 9 bases unmatched. In DNA form, the CDR3 reads TGTGCCAGCTCACGGGGGGGCATCGTAGAGACCCAGTACTTC. Translation gives CASSRGGIVETQYF.

The V gene is TRBV14, the J gene TRBJ2-3; no clear D. Trimming left V 3 bases short and J 0 bases short, with 10 bases between. Germline V gene data show CDR1 as SGHDN and CDR2 as FVKESK. CDR3 length equals 15 residues. The CDR3 sequence is CASSQEWTSTDTQYF. The CDR3, as DNA: TGTGCCAGCAGCCAGGAATGGACGAGCACAGATACGCAGTATTTT.